The 17 T cell receptor beta chains below all came from one sample that was sequenced in a study of blood T cell repertoires in COVID-19. TCRdb keeps only in-frame clones here, not all; method: immunoSEQ multiplex PCR. The sample carries under 300,000 clones, 90% recorded once. The sample consisted of peripheral blood. These receptor sequences come from a woman between 40 and 55 years old with acute or convalescent COVID-19.

J is TRBJ1-3 and V is TRBV27; 11 bases agree with TRBD1. CDR3 size: 18 residues. The V gene's germline CDR1 is MNHEY and CDR2 SMNVEV (reference sequence). V lost 6 bases and J lost 0; bases outside the gene matches: 10. The chain's CDR3 is CASSLDRGLPRSGNTIYF. The CDR3 bases are TGTGCCAGCAGCCTGGACAGGGGGCTACCCCGCTCTGGAAACACCATATATTTT.

J is TRBJ2-6 and V is TRBV14, with a tentative D call TRBD1 (5 bases). Germline CDR1 SGHDN, CDR2 FVKESK. The ends were cut back, 1 base at V and 0 bases at J, with 7 bases in the middle. This CDR3 region has 16 residues. CDR3 in DNA: TGTGCCAGCAGCCAAGGCGACAGCTCTGGGGCCAACGTCCTGACTTTC. This encodes CASSQGDSSGANVLTF.

The genes are TRBV2 and TRBJ1-4; D ambiguous. The V end lost 6 bases, the J end lost 8 bases, and 13 bases lay between the germline ends. The CDR3 has 13 amino acids. From germline, CDR1 is SNHLY and CDR2 FYNNEI. The CDR3: CASRVVFGEKLFF. CDR3 DNA sequence: TGTGCCAGCAGGGTTGTCTTCGGGGAAAAACTGTTTTTT.

The chain has TRBV4-1 and TRBJ1-1; D not resolved. Trimming removed 0 bases from V and 1 base from J, with 6 bases in between. The CDR3 length is 14 residues. Germline CDR1 MGHRA, CDR2 YSYEKL. CDR3 nucleotides: TGCGCCAGCAGCCAAGATGCGAGGAACACTGAAGCTTTCTTT. Residues: CASSQDARNTEAFF.

The rearrangement links TRBV5-4 to TRBJ2-3, with 9 positions matching TRBD2. Trimming at V came to 0 bases and at J to 0 bases, leaving 5 bases not matched to a gene. This CDR3 is 17 amino acids long. Germline assignment: CDR1 SGHNT and CDR2 YYREEE (reference sequence). CDR3 nucleotide sequence: TGTGCCAGCAGCTTGGGGCTAGCGGGGTCTAGCACAGATACGCAGTATTTT. Protein sequence: CASSLGLAGSSTDTQYF.

The V and J genes are TRBV18 and TRBJ1-5; 9 nucleotides line up with TRBD1. J gave up 7 bases and V 5 bases, and 9 bases lay outside the gene matches. CDR3 length: 15 amino acids. From germline, CDR1 is KGHSH and CDR2 LQKENI. The CDR3, as DNA: TGTGCCAGCTCAACAGGGGGCGCAGGGAAACAGCCCCAGCATTTT. Translating it yields CASSTGGAGKQPQHF.

The V and J genes are TRBV3-1 (or the pseudogene TRBV3-2) and TRBJ1-2; 8 bases match TRBD1. CDR3 length: 18 amino acids. J gave up 0 bases and V 4 bases, and 13 bases lay outside the gene matches. Germline V gives CDR1 LGHDT, CDR2 YNNKEL (reference sequence). CDR3 nucleotide sequence: TGTGCCAGCAGCCCCTGGGGGGACAGGTTATTTTCTAACTATGGCTACACCTTC. Amino acids: CASSPWGDRLFSNYGYTF.

V gene TRBV7-2 combines with J gene TRBJ1-2; no clear D. CDR3 length: 12 amino acids. Germline-derived CDR1 and CDR2 are SGHTA and FQGNSA. V was trimmed by 4 bases and J by 2 bases, leaving 5 bases between them. CDR3 DNA: TGTGCCAGCAGCTGGGAGAACTATGGCTACACCTTC. Residues: CASSWENYGYTF.

The V call is TRBV2, the J call TRBJ2-3, with 16 bases that match TRBD2. Germline CDR1 SNHLY, CDR2 FYNNEI. Germline trimming cut 3 bases from V and 3 bases from J; bases unmatched to any gene: 3. This CDR3 has 17 amino acids. Here the CDR3 reads CASSEGLAGGLTDTQYF. The DNA of the CDR3 is TGTGCCAGCAGTGAGGGACTAGCGGGGGGGCTTACAGATACGCAGTATTTT.

V gene TRBV6-2 or TRBV6-3 combines with J gene TRBJ2-1; a weak D match, TRBD2 (5 bases). Germline V gene sequence: CDR1 MNHEY, CDR2 SVGEGT. CDR3 length: 13 residues. V lost 2 bases and J 7 bases, leaving 9 bases between the germline ends. This chain's CDR3 is CASSYVERNEQFF. Here the CDR3 DNA reads TGTGCCAGCAGTTACGTCGAGCGGAATGAGCAGTTCTTC.

The chain uses TRBV30 and TRBJ1-2, with TRBD1 matching over 10 bases. The germline gives CDR1 GTSNPN, CDR2 SVGIG (reference sequence). Trimming removed 7 bases from V and 2 bases from J; junction bases left unmatched: 1. The CDR3 is made up of 12 amino acids. CDR3 sequence (DNA): TGTGCCTCGGGACAGGGGAACTATGGCTACACCTTC. It specifies CASGQGNYGYTF.

V usage is TRBV10-1 and J usage is TRBJ1-1; 8 nucleotides agree with TRBD1. Trimming cost V 6 bases and J 7 bases; bases outside gene matches: 10. This CDR3 has 14 amino acids. Germline loops: CDR1 WNHNN, CDR2 SYGVQD (reference sequence). The CDR3 protein is CASRAQGAVGEAFF. DNA for the CDR3: TGCGCCAGCAGGGCTCAGGGGGCGGTTGGTGAAGCTTTCTTT.

The chain combines TRBV15 with TRBJ1-4; D is unclear. The V gene lost 5 bases and the J gene lost 2 bases, with 9 bases spanning the gap. Germline V gene data show CDR1 as LNHNV and CDR2 as YYDKDF (reference sequence). This CDR3 has 14 amino acids. The CDR3 nucleotides read TGTGCCACCAGCCCCGAGAGGACTAATGAAAAACTGTTTTTT. Its translation is CATSPERTNEKLFF.

The chain has TRBV18 and TRBJ2-3; no definite D call. Per the germline V gene, CDR1 is KGHSH and CDR2 is LQKENI. The CDR3 is made up of 14 amino acids. Trimming pared 3 bases from V and 0 bases from J, leaving 7 bases between. The DNA of the CDR3 is TGTGCCAGCTCACCCCAGCGAAGCACAGATACGCAGTATTTT. This translates into CASSPQRSTDTQYF. Complete variable domain (other parts from reference TRBV18 and TRBJ2-3): NAGVMQNPRHLVRRRGQEARLRCSPMKGHSHVYWYRQLPEEGLKFMVYLQKENIIDESGMPKERFSAEFPKEGPSILRIQQVVRGDSAAYFCASSPQRSTDTQYFGPGTRLTVL.

The CDR3 bases are TGTGCCACCAGTTCAAGGGGGTCTGAAGCTTTCTTT. Translated, it gives CATSSRGSEAFF. The V call is TRBV24-1, the J call TRBJ1-1, with a tentative D call TRBD1 (6 bases). There are 12 residues in the CDR3. The germline V and J ends were trimmed by 6 bases and 6 bases, with 10 bases remaining between them. Germline V gives CDR1 KGHDR, CDR2 SFDVKD.

The chain has TRBV10-3 and TRBJ1-2; a possible D gene is TRBD1 (6 bases). This CDR3 is built from 14 residues. CDR1 and CDR2 from the germline V gene are ENHRY and SYGVKD. V was pared by 7 bases and J by 6 bases, with 18 bases between. CDR3 in amino acids: CAITGEETGHGYTF. The CDR3 coding sequence is TGTGCCATCACGGGCGAAGAGACAGGCCATGGCTACACCTTC.

The genes are TRBV3-1 (or the pseudogene TRBV3-2) and TRBJ1-1; D unresolved. The CDR3 is made up of 14 amino acids. CDR1 is LGHDT and CDR2 is YNNKEL in the germline V gene (reference sequence). V was trimmed by 1 base and J by 1 base, leaving 7 bases between them. For the CDR3, the DNA is TGTGCCAGCAGCCAAGGATGGCAGAACACTGAAGCTTTCTTT. Encoded protein: CASSQGWQNTEAFF.